The rows below give T cell receptor beta chains drawn from one sample of a study of blood T cell repertoires in COVID-19. Libraries were prepared by immunoSEQ multiplex PCR; TCRdb keeps only in-frame clonotypes and omits some of them. The table lists more than 300,000 clones, about 90% of them singletons. Sequenced input: peripheral blood. These receptors all come from a woman aged 18-29 years who had recovered from COVID-19. CDR3s leave out the opening cysteine and the closing phenylalanine or tryptophan.

V gene: TRBV29-1
CDR3 protein: SVDEWQGLGTNTDTQY

V gene: TRBV30
CDR3 protein: AWSVNLDEKLF

V gene: TRBV6-5
CDR3 protein: ASSRRDTEAF

V gene: TRBV19
CDR3 protein: ASSKPHRGQGGFTSGNTIY

V gene: TRBV11-3
CDR3 protein: ASSFSWTANTEAF

V gene: TRBV30
CDR3 protein: AWNPLSTHYGYT

V gene: TRBV5-5
CDR3 protein: ASGSLAGGYNEQF

V gene: TRBV5-1
CDR3 protein: ASSSGTGQKTQY

V gene: TRBV10-3
CDR3 protein: ATANQAPLGTGDQPQH

V gene: TRBV5-8
CDR3 protein: ASSHRLAGNNEQF

V gene: TRBV18
CDR3 protein: ASSPAGRETQY

V gene: TRBV2
CDR3 protein: ASSEPTEDTQY

V gene: TRBV5-1
CDR3 protein: ASSLDGTGVGETQY

V gene: TRBV24-1
CDR3 protein: ATSVGSYNEQF

V gene: TRBV2
CDR3 protein: ASSVERAGNQPQH

V gene: TRBV9
CDR3 protein: ASSVTGGNTEAF

V gene: TRBV4-1
CDR3 protein: ASSRLLAQAETQY

V gene: TRBV27
CDR3 protein: ATMEGGYGYT

V gene: TRBV24-1
CDR3 protein: ATSDPGSPNYGYT

V gene: TRBV15
CDR3 protein: ATSSPLHNSPLH

V gene: TRBV14
CDR3 protein: ASSQGSSPLH

V gene: TRBV12-3/TRBV12-4
CDR3 protein: ASTHYEQF

V gene: TRBV6-5
CDR3 protein: ASSWDRETGANVLT

V gene: TRBV19
CDR3 protein: ARTGGNTIY

V gene: TRBV7-9
CDR3 protein: ASSLARGRTRREKLF

V gene: TRBV30
CDR3 protein: AWSVWTSQSTDTQY

V gene: TRBV4-1
CDR3 protein: ASRKQGGNTEAF

V gene: TRBV19
CDR3 protein: ASNPLLSSNQPQH

V gene: TRBV11-2
CDR3 protein: ASSPFGRGSNEKLF

V gene: TRBV15
CDR3 protein: ATSRPIEKLF

V gene: TRBV15
CDR3 protein: ATSMLAGTSTDTQY

V gene: TRBV13
CDR3 protein: ASSNLMGQQGYGYT

V gene: TRBV9
CDR3 protein: ASSVEWGGEQF

V gene: TRBV6-5
CDR3 protein: ASSYSASQETQY

V gene: TRBV15
CDR3 protein: ATSGRTGGNNEQF

V gene: TRBV14
CDR3 protein: ASSQPRLAGTDTQY

V gene: TRBV19
CDR3 protein: ASREGGEYTGELF

V gene: TRBV30
CDR3 protein: AWSPDGEHQPQH

V gene: TRBV5-4
CDR3 protein: ASSSDRASDYGYT

V gene: TRBV21-1
CDR3 protein: ARVSGRRRDTQY

V gene: TRBV20-1
CDR3 protein: SASRYNEQF

V gene: TRBV4-3
CDR3 protein: ASSQDSRYNEQF

V gene: TRBV4-3
CDR3 protein: ASSQGTGASAIYNEQF

V gene: TRBV5-4
CDR3 protein: ASSFGQGDYGYT

V gene: TRBV3-1/TRBV3-2
CDR3 protein: ASSRSLLGTEAF

V gene: TRBV28
CDR3 protein: ATYQGAGTEAF

V gene: TRBV11-2
CDR3 protein: ASSDWTGNSPLH

V gene: TRBV4-1
CDR3 protein: ASSQILRGTYNEQF

V gene: TRBV7-9
CDR3 protein: ASSRIRTRFETQY